These T cell receptor beta chains were read from a single sample in a study of blood T cell repertoires in COVID-19. TCRdb's table, derived via immunoSEQ multiplex PCR, lists solely in-frame clones and lacks some. The table lists roughly 180,000 clones, roughly 82% of them singletons. Sequencing was done on a sample of PBMCs or T cells enriched from blood (not recorded which). These receptors were collected from a man aged 45 to 65 who had recovered from COVID-19. Both conserved end residues are part of each CDR3. Each record gives: clone size, J gene, V gene, D gene, CDR3 length, CDR3 protein, CDR3 DNA. D genes are given only for firm matches. Expanded clones are given a class, and other clones once, few, many or no size at all.

clone size: few; J gene: TRBJ1-1; V gene: TRBV27; D gene: NA; CDR3 length: 15; CDR3 protein: CASSLWGGRDTEAFF; CDR3 DNA: TGTGCCAGCAGTTTATGGGGCGGACGGGACACTGAAGCTTTCTTT
clone size: NA; J gene: TRBJ1-5; V gene: TRBV7-9; D gene: TRBD1; CDR3 length: 14; CDR3 protein: CASSLDRGPQPQHF; CDR3 DNA: TGTGCCAGCAGCCTTGACAGGGGGCCTCAGCCCCAGCATTTT
clone size: NA; J gene: TRBJ1-1; V gene: TRBV3-1/TRBV3-2; D gene: NA; CDR3 length: 13; CDR3 protein: CASSQKQDTEAFF; CDR3 DNA: TGTGCCAGCAGCCAAAAACAGGACACTGAAGCTTTCTTT
clone size: NA; J gene: TRBJ1-2; V gene: TRBV18; D gene: TRBD1; CDR3 length: 15; CDR3 protein: CASWTGALLNYGYTF; CDR3 DNA: TGTGCCAGCTGGACAGGGGCCCTTCTTAACTATGGCTACACCTTC
clone size: NA; J gene: TRBJ1-6; V gene: TRBV2; D gene: TRBD1; CDR3 length: 14; CDR3 protein: CASSEDRVNSPLHF; CDR3 DNA: TGTGCCAGCAGTGAGGACAGGGTAAATTCACCCCTCCACTTT
clone size: NA; J gene: TRBJ2-7; V gene: TRBV28; D gene: NA; CDR3 length: 14; CDR3 protein: CASSLGLAPYEQYF; CDR3 DNA: TGTGCCAGCAGTTTGGGGCTCGCCCCCTACGAGCAGTACTTC
clone size: NA; J gene: TRBJ2-7; V gene: TRBV27; D gene: TRBD2; CDR3 length: 14; CDR3 protein: CASSAGTSSYEQYF; CDR3 DNA: TGTGCCAGCAGCGCCGGGACTAGCTCCTACGAGCAGTACTTC
clone size: NA; J gene: TRBJ2-7; V gene: TRBV5-5; D gene: NA; CDR3 length: 13; CDR3 protein: CASSLSIGYEQYF; CDR3 DNA: TGTGCCAGCAGCTTGAGTATCGGTTACGAGCAGTACTTC
clone size: NA; J gene: TRBJ2-7; V gene: TRBV5-5; D gene: TRBD2; CDR3 length: 16; CDR3 protein: CASSLRGGMSSYEQYF; CDR3 DNA: TGTGCCAGCAGCCTTCGGGGAGGGATGAGCTCCTACGAGCAGTACTTC
clone size: NA; J gene: TRBJ2-5; V gene: TRBV12-3/TRBV12-4; D gene: NA; CDR3 length: 13; CDR3 protein: CASSPNRQETQYF; CDR3 DNA: TGTGCCAGCAGTCCTAACCGTCAAGAGACCCAGTACTTC
clone size: NA; J gene: TRBJ1-1; V gene: TRBV2; D gene: TRBD1; CDR3 length: 15; CDR3 protein: CASPPGQGRNTEAFF; CDR3 DNA: TGTGCCAGCCCGCCGGGACAGGGTAGGAACACTGAAGCTTTCTTT
clone size: NA; J gene: TRBJ1-4; V gene: TRBV5-8; D gene: TRBD1; CDR3 length: 14; CDR3 protein: CASSLGQGAEKLFF; CDR3 DNA: TGTGCCAGCAGCTTGGGACAGGGGGCGGAAAAACTGTTTTTT
clone size: NA; J gene: TRBJ2-5; V gene: TRBV2; D gene: TRBD2; CDR3 length: 13; CDR3 protein: CARKRGMEETQYF; CDR3 DNA: TGTGCCAGAAAGCGGGGTATGGAGGAGACCCAGTACTTC
clone size: NA; J gene: TRBJ2-7; V gene: TRBV28; D gene: TRBD1; CDR3 length: 16; CDR3 protein: CASSPGTGRASYEQYF; CDR3 DNA: TGTGCCAGCAGCCCCGGGACAGGGAGGGCCTCCTACGAGCAGTACTTC
clone size: NA; J gene: TRBJ2-5; V gene: TRBV3-1/TRBV3-2; D gene: TRBD2; CDR3 length: 17; CDR3 protein: CASSQGSTSGSGETQYF; CDR3 DNA: TGTGCCAGCAGCCAAGGGTCTACTAGCGGGAGCGGGGAGACCCAGTACTTC
clone size: NA; J gene: TRBJ2-7; V gene: TRBV19; D gene: NA; CDR3 length: 16; CDR3 protein: CASSISMWRSEDEQYF; CDR3 DNA: TGTGCCAGTAGTATCTCTATGTGGAGGTCGGAGGACGAGCAGTACTTC
clone size: NA; J gene: TRBJ2-7; V gene: TRBV27; D gene: TRBD2; CDR3 length: 13; CDR3 protein: CASKEREGYEQYF; CDR3 DNA: TGTGCCAGTAAAGAGCGGGAGGGCTACGAGCAGTACTTC
clone size: NA; J gene: TRBJ2-7; V gene: TRBV5-1; D gene: NA; CDR3 length: 13; CDR3 protein: CASSHLLGDEQYF; CDR3 DNA: TGCGCCAGCAGCCACTTGCTTGGAGACGAGCAGTACTTC
clone size: NA; J gene: TRBJ2-1; V gene: TRBV10-1; D gene: NA; CDR3 length: 13; CDR3 protein: CASRQGWGGPQFF; CDR3 DNA: TGCGCCAGCAGGCAGGGGTGGGGGGGGCCGCAGTTCTTC
clone size: NA; J gene: TRBJ2-4; V gene: TRBV9; D gene: NA; CDR3 length: 14; CDR3 protein: CASSSEQVENIQYF; CDR3 DNA: TGTGCCAGCAGCTCCGAGCAGGTTGAAAACATTCAGTACTTC
clone size: NA; J gene: TRBJ2-7; V gene: TRBV28; D gene: TRBD2; CDR3 length: 14; CDR3 protein: CASGELAGVYEQYF; CDR3 DNA: TGTGCCAGCGGTGAACTAGCGGGAGTCTACGAGCAGTACTTC
clone size: few; J gene: TRBJ2-1; V gene: TRBV15; D gene: TRBD1; CDR3 length: 14; CDR3 protein: CATGPGTGYNEQFF; CDR3 DNA: TGTGCCACCGGTCCCGGGACAGGGTACAATGAGCAGTTCTTC
clone size: NA; J gene: TRBJ2-4; V gene: TRBV6-5; D gene: NA; CDR3 length: 13; CDR3 protein: CASSPGLINIQYF; CDR3 DNA: TGTGCCAGCAGTCCGGGACTGATAAACATTCAGTACTTC
clone size: NA; J gene: TRBJ2-1; V gene: TRBV7-3; D gene: NA; CDR3 length: 15; CDR3 protein: CASSLEDSSYNEQFF; CDR3 DNA: TGTGCCAGCAGCTTAGAGGATAGCTCCTACAATGAGCAGTTCTTC
clone size: few; J gene: TRBJ1-5; V gene: TRBV27; D gene: TRBD1; CDR3 length: 19; CDR3 protein: CASSSTGQAVGKRNQPQHF; CDR3 DNA: TGTGCCAGCAGTTCCACCGGACAGGCCGTCGGCAAGCGCAATCAGCCCCAGCATTTT
clone size: NA; J gene: TRBJ2-3; V gene: TRBV24-1; D gene: NA; CDR3 length: 15; CDR3 protein: CATSDPGQPLGTQYF; CDR3 DNA: TGTGCCACCAGTGATCCGGGACAACCACTGGGTACGCAGTATTTT
clone size: once; J gene: TRBJ2-1; V gene: TRBV7-8; D gene: NA; CDR3 length: 14; CDR3 protein: CASSPHGQYNEQFF; CDR3 DNA: TGTGCCAGCAGCCCTCACGGACAGTACAATGAGCAGTTCTTC
clone size: NA; J gene: TRBJ1-2; V gene: TRBV3-1/TRBV3-2; D gene: NA; CDR3 length: 13; CDR3 protein: CASSQSQFYGYTF; CDR3 DNA: TGTGCCAGCAGCCAGTCACAGTTCTATGGCTACACCTTC
clone size: NA; J gene: TRBJ2-7; V gene: TRBV5-6; D gene: TRBD1; CDR3 length: 15; CDR3 protein: CASSLLAGGAYEQYF; CDR3 DNA: TGTGCCAGCAGCTTGTTGGCAGGGGGCGCTTACGAGCAGTACTTC